This T cell receptor beta chain was sequenced in a study of siplizumab effects on memory and regulatory T cells. Overall study results and limits: Memory cells seemed less diverse than naive T cells, which seemed major alloresponse contributors.

TCRdb keeps only in-frame clones here, not all; method: immunoSEQ multiplex PCR. The sample has roughly 100,000 clones, approximately 93% seen once; the top ten hold 6.5%. V gave up 0 bases and J gave up 6 bases, with 18 bases separating them. Germline-derived CDR1 and CDR2 are MGHRA and YSYEKL. CDR3 length: 16 residues. Regarding this clone: Antigen unknown.

The TCR originated in a human donor in good health. The chain is built from TRBV4-1 and TRBJ2-7; unclear D gene. The sample consisted of CD8+ T cells sorted from blood. Here the CDR3 reads CASSQEFRTLRLEQYF. Here the CDR3 DNA reads TGCGCCAGCAGCCAAGAGTTCAGGACCCTGCGGCTCGAGCAGTACTTC.